Sequencing of this TCR beta chain was carried out in a study of CD8 T cells in ankylosing spondylitis. The CDR3 loop spans 15 amino acids. Trimming cost V 2 bases and J 10 bases; bases outside gene matches: 14. The germline CDR1 and CDR2 sequences are SGHRS and YFSETQ. Via MiXCR, TCRdb re-called the 5' RACE reads, giving one row per CDR3 protein. The data show some 290,000 distinct CDR3 sequences, about 20% seen once. This clonotype occurred many times. Its antigen is as yet unknown. Study results and limitations: Disease-linked clones reportedly concentrated significantly in matched ankylosing spondylitis synovial fluid.

Sequencing was done on a sample of blood, either unsorted or a sorted T cell fraction (not recorded which). The V gene is TRBV5-1, the J gene TRBJ1-1, with 7 bases lining up with TRBD1. The origin of this receptor is a male donor with ankylosing spondylitis or in good health (not recorded which). The CDR3 loop reads CASSLTSGTEKPAFF. The CDR3 coding sequence is TGCGCCAGCAGCTTAACTTCCGGGACAGAAAAACCAGCTTTCTTT.